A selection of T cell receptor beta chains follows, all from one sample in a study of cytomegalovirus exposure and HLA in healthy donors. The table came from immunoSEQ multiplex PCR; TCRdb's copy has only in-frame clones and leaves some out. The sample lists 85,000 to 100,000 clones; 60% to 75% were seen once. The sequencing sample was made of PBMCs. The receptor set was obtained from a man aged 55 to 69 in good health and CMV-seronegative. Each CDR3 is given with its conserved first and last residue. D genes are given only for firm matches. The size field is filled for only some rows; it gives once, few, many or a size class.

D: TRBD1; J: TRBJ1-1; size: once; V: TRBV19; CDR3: CASSRWTGVLMNTEAFF; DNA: TGTGCCAGTAGTAGATGGACAGGGGTTCTCATGAACACTGAAGCTTTCTTT
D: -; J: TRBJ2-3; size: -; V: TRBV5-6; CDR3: CASSLYSSTDTQYF; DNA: TGTGCCAGCAGCTTGTACTCTAGCACAGATACGCAGTATTTT
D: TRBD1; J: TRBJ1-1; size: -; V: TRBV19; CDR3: CASSQGQGPYEAFF; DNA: TGTGCCAGTAGCCAAGGACAGGGGCCCTATGAAGCTTTCTTT
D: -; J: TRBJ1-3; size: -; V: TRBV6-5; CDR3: CASSYSVPGNTIYF; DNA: TGTGCCAGCAGTTACTCCGTCCCTGGAAACACCATATATTTT
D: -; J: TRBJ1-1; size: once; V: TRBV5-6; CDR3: CASSSTTRLGTEAFF; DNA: TGTGCCAGCAGCTCCACAACTAGACTTGGAACTGAAGCTTTCTTT
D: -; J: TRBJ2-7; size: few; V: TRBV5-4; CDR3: CASSLDAARGTYEQYF; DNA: TGTGCCAGCAGCTTGGATGCGGCTCGGGGGACCTACGAGCAGTACTTC
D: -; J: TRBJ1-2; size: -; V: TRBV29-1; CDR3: CSGQGANYGYTF; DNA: TGCAGCGGGCAGGGTGCTAACTATGGCTACACCTTC
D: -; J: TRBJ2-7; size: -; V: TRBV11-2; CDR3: CASSLELGRRAYEQYF; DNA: TGTGCCAGCAGCTTAGAGTTGGGTCGGAGGGCCTACGAGCAGTACTTC
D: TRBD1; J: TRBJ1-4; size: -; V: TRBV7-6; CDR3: CASSLAGTENEKLFF; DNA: TGTGCCAGCAGCTTAGCCGGGACAGAGAATGAAAAACTGTTTTTT
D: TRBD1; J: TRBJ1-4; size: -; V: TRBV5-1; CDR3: CASSGGTATNEKLFF; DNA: TGCGCCAGCAGCGGAGGGACAGCAACTAATGAAAAACTGTTTTTT
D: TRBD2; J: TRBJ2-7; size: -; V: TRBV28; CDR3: CASSSLGAGGRYEQYF; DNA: TGTGCCAGCAGTTCCTTGGGAGCGGGGGGGCGATACGAGCAGTACTTC
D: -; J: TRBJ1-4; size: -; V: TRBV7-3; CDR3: CASSLVANEKLFF; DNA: TGTGCCAGCAGCTTAGTAGCTAATGAAAAACTGTTTTTT
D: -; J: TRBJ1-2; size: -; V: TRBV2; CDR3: CASSPAGANYGYTF; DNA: TGTGCCAGCAGCCCAGCAGGGGCTAACTATGGCTACACCTTC
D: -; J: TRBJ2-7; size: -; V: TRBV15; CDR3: CATSRDIGQLYEQYF; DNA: TGTGCCACCAGCAGAGATATAGGACAGCTCTACGAGCAGTACTTC
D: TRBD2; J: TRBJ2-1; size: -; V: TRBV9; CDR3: CASSGSRGGGHNEQFF; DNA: TGTGCCAGCAGCGGGTCACGGGGGGGCGGTCACAATGAGCAGTTCTTC
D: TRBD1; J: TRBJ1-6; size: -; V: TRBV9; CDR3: CASSRDRDNSPLHF; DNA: TGTGCCAGCAGCCGGGACAGGGATAATTCACCCCTCCACTTT
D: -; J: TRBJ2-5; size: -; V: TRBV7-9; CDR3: CASSSQETQYF; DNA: TGTGCCAGCAGCTCTCAGGAGACCCAGTACTTC
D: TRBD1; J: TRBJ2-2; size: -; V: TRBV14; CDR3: CASSQRQGAGELFF; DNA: TGTGCCAGCAGCCAAAGACAGGGGGCCGGGGAGCTGTTTTTT
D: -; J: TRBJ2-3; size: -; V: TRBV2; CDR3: CASSGPGGTDTQYF; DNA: TGTGCCAGCAGTGGACCAGGTGGTACAGATACGCAGTATTTT
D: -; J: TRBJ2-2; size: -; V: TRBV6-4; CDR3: CASRAQEYTGELFF; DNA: TGTGCCAGCAGGGCACAGGAGTACACCGGGGAGCTGTTTTTT
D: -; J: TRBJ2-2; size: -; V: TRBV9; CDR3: CASSAFRWGIGELFF; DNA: TGTGCCAGCAGCGCTTTTAGGTGGGGCATCGGGGAGCTGTTTTTT
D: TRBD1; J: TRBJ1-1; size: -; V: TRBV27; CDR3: CASSSRQGLNTEAFF; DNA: TGTGCCAGCAGTTCCCGACAGGGCTTGAACACTGAAGCTTTCTTT